The TCR beta chain described here comes from a study of CD8 T cells in ankylosing spondylitis. Findings and limits, study-wide: Several highly homologous variants made up a TCR beta motif that seemed to typify ankylosing spondylitis blood. Researchers reportedly found disease-linked clones significantly enriched in matched ankylosing spondylitis synovial fluid. A CD8+ phenotype characterized the disease-linked clones, which were relatively rare in peripheral blood. Prior literature has documented some motif variants in synovial fluid and blood from reactive arthritis.

In this sample, this clonotype turned up many times. The antigen remains unidentified. Germline V gene data show CDR1 as MDHEN and CDR2 as SYDVKM. CDR3 length: 18 residues. V lost 5 bases to trimming and J lost 5 bases, with 25 bases between them. Quantitative barcoded 5'-RACE was used to prepare TCR beta libraries. TCRdb re-analysed the 5' RACE reads in MiXCR, keeping a single row per CDR3 protein. The table shows a few hundred thousand distinct CDR3 sequences, with approximately 8.2% occurring only once. Sequencing was done on a sample of blood, either unsorted or a sorted T cell fraction (not recorded which). This sequence joins TRBV28 and TRBJ2-1; possibly TRBD1 for D (5 bases). The receptor's source is a male donor with ankylosing spondylitis. CDR3 coding DNA: TGTGCCAGCAGTGAATTCTATTCCAGGGTGGATACCAACAATGAGCAGTTCTTC. It codes for CASSEFYSRVDTNNEQFF.